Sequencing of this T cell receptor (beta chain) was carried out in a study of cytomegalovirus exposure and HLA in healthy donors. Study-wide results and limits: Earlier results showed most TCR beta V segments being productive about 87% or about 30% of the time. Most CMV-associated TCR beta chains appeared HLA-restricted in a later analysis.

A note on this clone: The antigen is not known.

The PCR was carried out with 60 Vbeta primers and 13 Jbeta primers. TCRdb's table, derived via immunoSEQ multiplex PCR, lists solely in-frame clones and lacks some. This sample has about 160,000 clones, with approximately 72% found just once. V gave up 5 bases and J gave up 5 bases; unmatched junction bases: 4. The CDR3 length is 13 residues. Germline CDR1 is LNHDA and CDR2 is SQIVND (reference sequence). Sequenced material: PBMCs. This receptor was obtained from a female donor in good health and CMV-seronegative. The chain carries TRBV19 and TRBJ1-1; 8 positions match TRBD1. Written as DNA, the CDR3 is TGTGCCAGTAGTGACAGGGGAAGGACTGAAGCTTTCTTT. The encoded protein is CASSDRGRTEAFF.